These T cell receptor beta chains were read from a single sample in a study of cytomegalovirus exposure and HLA in healthy donors. Only in-frame clones appear in the TCRdb table, and some are missing; sequencing was by immunoSEQ multiplex PCR. The repertoire has about 300,000 clones, roughly 85% of them found once; the top ten carry about 4%. Material: PBMCs. These receptors were obtained from a man aged 40-49 years in good health and CMV-seropositive. The CDR3 runs from the conserved cysteine through the conserved F or W. The D gene is left open where the match is weak. Not every row has a clone size; where given, it reads once, few, many or a size class.

>TRBV11-2|.|TRBJ2-1|.
CASSLERAGTYNEQFF
TGTGCCAGCAGCTTAGAACGAGCGGGTACTTACAATGAGCAGTTCTTC
>TRBV13|.|TRBJ2-7|.
CASSYLQSSYEQYF
TGTGCCAGCAGTTACCTACAGAGCTCCTACGAGCAGTACTTC
>TRBV28|TRBD2|TRBJ2-3|.
CASRTAGGRADTQYF
TGTGCCAGCAGGACGGCGGGAGGGCGCGCAGATACGCAGTATTTT
>TRBV15|.|TRBJ1-4|.
CATSRGNRDVYEKLFF
TGTGCCACCAGCAGGGGAAACAGGGATGTATATGAAAAACTGTTTTTT
>TRBV28|.|TRBJ2-1|.
CASSLVLGSSYNEQFF
TGTGCCAGCAGTTTAGTACTAGGAAGCTCCTACAATGAGCAGTTCTTC
>TRBV11-1|TRBD1|TRBJ1-1|.
CASSLQQGWTEAFF
TGTGCCAGCAGCCTCCAACAGGGGTGGACTGAAGCTTTCTTT
>TRBV6-5|TRBD2|TRBJ2-1|.
CASRRTRDNEQFF
TGTGCCAGCAGGCGGACTAGGGACAATGAGCAGTTCTTC
>TRBV11-2|.|TRBJ2-3|.
CASSFHTDTQYF
TGTGCCAGCAGCTTCCACACAGATACGCAGTATTTT
>TRBV7-9|.|TRBJ1-1|.
CSSSSGQPMNTEAFF
TGTTCCAGCAGCTCGGGACAACCCATGAACACTGAAGCTTTCTTT
>TRBV28|TRBD1|TRBJ1-2|once
CASTSTGAGYTF
TGTGCCAGCACATCCACAGGGGCTGGCTACACCTTC
>TRBV28|.|TRBJ1-4|few
CASSFGTDQGNEKLFF
TGTGCCAGCAGTTTCGGAACAGATCAGGGTAATGAAAAACTGTTTTTT
>TRBV4-2|TRBD1|TRBJ1-1|.
CASSQPLTGSFMNTEAFF
TGTGCCAGCAGCCAACCTCTGACAGGGTCCTTCATGAACACTGAAGCTTTCTTT
>TRBV19|.|TRBJ2-3|.
CASRPDRFTDTQYF
TGTGCCAGTAGGCCCGACAGGTTCACAGATACGCAGTATTTT
>TRBV7-6|TRBD2|TRBJ2-7|.
CASSLGGRGHEQYF
TGTGCCAGCAGCTTAGGCGGGAGGGGGCACGAGCAGTACTTC
>TRBV7-2|TRBD2|TRBJ2-1|.
CASSRLLLAGGLYNEQFF
TGTGCCAGCAGCCGATTGTTACTAGCGGGAGGGTTGTACAATGAGCAGTTCTTC
>TRBV4-1|.|TRBJ1-4|few
CASSQVGDISEKLFF
TGCGCCAGCAGCCAAGTTGGGGACATCTCTGAAAAACTGTTTTTT
>TRBV25-1|.|TRBJ2-2|.
CASSPRGQNTGELFF
TGTGCCAGCAGTCCCCGTGGACAGAACACCGGGGAGCTGTTTTTT
>TRBV5-1|.|TRBJ2-7|once
CASLNLGQYF
TGCGCCAGCCTCAATCTGGGCCAGTACTTC
>TRBV5-6|.|TRBJ2-7|.
CASSSPRGVYGQYF
TGTGCCAGCAGCTCACCCCGGGGTGTATACGGGCAGTACTTC
>TRBV5-1|.|TRBJ2-3|.
CASSYQGHTQYF
TGCGCCAGCAGCTACCAGGGTCATACGCAGTATTTT
>TRBV18|TRBD1|TRBJ2-2|.
CASSSAGGDTGELFF
TGTGCCAGCTCGTCGGCAGGGGGCGACACCGGGGAGCTGTTTTTT
>TRBV29-1|.|TRBJ2-7|.
CSVVRGSGEQYF
TGCAGCGTTGTAAGGGGATCGGGCGAGCAGTACTTC
>TRBV7-9|.|TRBJ1-2|once
CSSSPPTGLAGYGYTF
TGTTCCAGCAGCCCCCCAACGGGGCTCGCGGGGTATGGCTACACCTTC
>TRBV5-1|TRBD1|TRBJ2-5|once
CASSPGQEQETQYF
TGCGCCAGCAGCCCCGGACAGGAACAAGAGACCCAGTACTTC
>TRBV28|TRBD2|TRBJ2-7|.
CASSLIQRESEQYF
TGTGCCAGCAGTTTGATACAGCGGGAGAGCGAGCAGTACTTC
>TRBV19|.|TRBJ1-1|.
CASSDAPGHPNTEAFF
TGTGCCAGTAGCGACGCCCCGGGACACCCAAACACTGAAGCTTTCTTT
>TRBV19|.|TRBJ1-2|few
CASSGQRYGYTF
TGTGCCAGTAGTGGACAGCGTTATGGCTACACCTTC
>TRBV10-2|TRBD2|TRBJ2-7|.
CASRAGGSFSYEQYF
TGCGCCAGCAGGGCGGGGGGTAGTTTCTCCTACGAGCAGTACTTC
>TRBV18|TRBD2|TRBJ2-1|.
CASSLRPGLAGSSYNEQFF
TGTGCCAGCTCATTACGACCGGGACTAGCGGGAAGCTCCTACAATGAGCAGTTCTTC
>TRBV16|TRBD1|TRBJ2-7|.
CASSLGTASYEQYF
TGTGCCAGCAGCCTTGGGACAGCGTCCTACGAGCAGTACTTC
>TRBV7-9|.|TRBJ1-1|.
CSSSRSQAPEAFF
TGTTCCAGCAGCCGTTCCCAGGCCCCTGAAGCTTTCTTT
>TRBV21-1|.|TRBJ2-5|.
CARGRPTTGGPGETQYF
TGTGCCAGAGGGAGACCTACGACGGGAGGGCCCGGGGAGACCCAGTACTTC
>TRBV30|.|TRBJ2-7|.
CAWSRPVQASF
TGTGCCTGGAGTCGACCGGTACAGGCGTCCTTC
>TRBV7-8|.|TRBJ2-7|once
CASSRELRTEQYF
TGTGCCAGCAGCCGAGAATTACGAACCGAGCAGTACTTC
>TRBV2|TRBD1|TRBJ1-5|.
CASRGQSIEGQPQHF
TGTGCCAGCAGGGGACAGTCCATTGAGGGTCAGCCCCAGCATTTT
>TRBV28|.|TRBJ2-3|.
CASHRLLAGTDTQYF
TGTGCCAGCCACAGGTTGTTAGCAGGCACAGATACGCAGTATTTT
>TRBV5-1|TRBD1|TRBJ2-1|once
CASSLEDRGLDEQFF
TGCGCCAGCAGCTTGGAGGACAGGGGGCTCGATGAGCAGTTCTTC
>TRBV27|.|TRBJ2-6|.
CASSPRHQSLGLPGANVLTF
TGTGCCAGCAGCCCCCGCCATCAGTCTCTGGGGCTCCCTGGGGCCAACGTCCTGACTTTC
>TRBV2|TRBD2|TRBJ2-7|.
CARKTSGPSYEQYF
TGTGCCAGGAAGACTAGCGGGCCCTCCTACGAGCAGTACTTC
>TRBV10-3|TRBD1|TRBJ1-5|few
CAISTGGAPQPQHF
TGTGCCATCAGCACAGGGGGCGCCCCGCAGCCCCAGCATTTT
>TRBV19|.|TRBJ1-2|.
CASSTLWDTFTNYGYTF
TGTGCCAGTAGTACCCTATGGGACACCTTTACTAACTATGGCTACACCTTC
>TRBV28|.|TRBJ2-6|once
CASRPPGRSGANVLTF
TGTGCCAGCAGGCCACCAGGTCGCTCTGGGGCCAACGTCCTGACTTTC
>TRBV4-2|TRBD2|TRBJ2-5|.
CASSQDRLAGEGEETQYF
TGTGCCAGCAGCCAAGATCGACTAGCGGGAGAAGGGGAAGAGACCCAGTACTTC
>TRBV5-1|TRBD2|TRBJ2-7|.
CASTLGASGRIYEQYF
TGCGCCAGCACTCTTGGGGCTAGCGGGAGGATTTACGAGCAGTACTTC
>TRBV4-1|.|TRBJ1-4|.
CASSRVPGLVEKLFF
TGCGCCAGCAGCCGGGTCCCGGGACTGGTTGAAAAACTGTTTTTT
>TRBV5-1|TRBD2|TRBJ2-1|.
CASSLGVAGGNEQFF
TGCGCCAGCAGCTTGGGAGTAGCGGGAGGCAATGAGCAGTTCTTC
>TRBV10-3|.|TRBJ2-2|.
CAIRGSTGELFF
TGTGCCATCAGGGGGAGCACCGGGGAGCTGTTTTTT
>TRBV5-4|.|TRBJ1-5|few
CASSLVPNQPQHF
TGTGCCAGCAGCTTGGTCCCTAATCAGCCCCAGCATTTT
>TRBV28|.|TRBJ1-1|.
CASSLLRTEAFF
TGTGCCAGCAGTTTATTACGGACTGAAGCTTTCTTT
>TRBV2|.|TRBJ1-1|.
CASSDGGGPTEAFF
TGTGCCAGCAGTGACGGCGGGGGGCCAACTGAAGCTTTCTTT
>TRBV5-1|.|TRBJ2-7|.
CASSLAAANTYEQYF
TGCGCCAGCAGCTTGGCGGCAGCGAACACCTACGAGCAGTACTTC
>TRBV7-3|.|TRBJ1-6|.
CASSQQGGGSPLHF
TGTGCCAGCAGCCAACAGGGAGGGGGTTCACCCCTCCACTTT
>TRBV10-3|.|TRBJ2-3|.
CAISEFAGASDTQYF
TGTGCCATCAGTGAGTTCGCAGGGGCCTCAGATACGCAGTATTTT
>TRBV7-9|TRBD1|TRBJ2-1|once
CASSSLRGLNEQFF
TGTGCCAGCAGCTCACTCAGGGGGCTGAATGAGCAGTTCTTC
>TRBV19|TRBD1|TRBJ1-1|.
CASTNTGQLNTEAFF
TGTGCCAGTACCAACACGGGACAGCTGAACACTGAAGCTTTCTTT
>TRBV7-2|.|TRBJ1-3|.
CASSLQRGGIGNTIYF
TGTGCCAGCAGCTTACAGAGGGGGGGGATAGGAAACACCATATATTTT
>TRBV28|TRBD1|TRBJ2-3|few
CASSQRQGTTDTQYF
TGTGCCAGCAGCCAACGACAGGGGACCACAGATACGCAGTATTTT
>TRBV5-4|TRBD2|TRBJ2-1|.
CASSSGTSGRRAYNEQFF
TGTGCCAGCAGCTCTGGGACTAGCGGGAGACGCGCCTACAATGAGCAGTTCTTC
>TRBV5-1|TRBD2|TRBJ2-7|.
CASSSGTSGIYEQYF
TGCGCCAGCAGCTCCGGGACTAGCGGGATCTACGAGCAGTACTTC
>TRBV19|TRBD2|TRBJ2-1|.
CASSISGRYNEQFF
TGTGCCAGTAGTATTAGCGGGAGGTACAATGAGCAGTTCTTC